The subject of this entry is one T cell receptor (beta chain). This CDR3 spans 14 amino acids. CDR1 is LNHNV and CDR2 is YYDKDF in the germline V gene (reference sequence). V trimming: 0 bases; J trimming: 12 bases; junction bases outside the gene matches: 6. The data stem from a study of T cell clones after liver transplantation. Background on the study: As an antigen-independent comparator, third-party-reactive TCRbeta sequences came from pre-transplant mixed lymphocyte reactions.

Profiled with immunoSEQ multiplex PCR; TCRdb holds only in-frame clones, not every one. The sample lists 40,000 to 55,000 clones; around 84% were seen once. The source is a human patient who received a liver transplant. Part of the T cell pool may stem from the graft donor. The sample consisted of CD4+ T cells from blood, taken 24 months after liver transplant. The genes are TRBV15 and TRBJ2-4, with 9 bases fitting TRBD2. CDR3: CATSRDTGTSSQYF. CDR3 in DNA: TGTGCCACCAGCAGAGATACCGGGACTAGCAGTCAGTACTTC.